These T cell receptor beta chains were read from a single sample in a study of blood T cell repertoires in COVID-19. Only in-frame clones appear in the TCRdb table, and some are missing; sequencing was by immunoSEQ multiplex PCR. The data show under 200,000 clones, about 86% seen once. Sequencing input: peripheral blood. These TCRs come from an older woman with COVID-19, enrolled during active disease. CDR3s include the opening cysteine and the closing phenylalanine or tryptophan. Fields, in order: V gene, clone size, J gene, D gene, CDR3 protein, CDR3 DNA. D genes are given only for firm matches. A row's size may be missing; if present it is once, few, many or a size class.

TRBV6-4	NA	TRBJ1-5	TRBD1	CASSDSTGRGGSNQPQHF	TGTGCCAGCAGTGACTCGACAGGGCGAGGCGGGAGCAATCAGCCCCAGCATTTT
TRBV30	NA	TRBJ1-1	NA	CAWSSGLGNTEAFF	TGTGCCTGGAGTTCAGGGTTGGGGAACACTGAAGCTTTCTTT
TRBV28	once	TRBJ2-1	NA	CASRIQGPPLYNEQFF	TGTGCCAGCAGGATACAGGGCCCCCCTTTATACAATGAGCAGTTCTTC
TRBV28	NA	TRBJ1-2	TRBD1	CASSLRDRHYGYTF	TGTGCCAGCAGTTTGAGGGACAGGCACTATGGCTACACCTTC
TRBV28	NA	TRBJ1-6	NA	CASSFGGMNSPLHF	TGTGCCAGCAGTTTTGGGGGGATGAATTCACCCCTCCACTTT
TRBV6-4	NA	TRBJ2-1	NA	CASSPRGGEYNEQFF	TGTGCCAGCAGCCCAAGAGGCGGAGAGTACAATGAGCAGTTCTTC
TRBV3-1/TRBV3-2	NA	TRBJ2-2	TRBD1	CASSDRGPGTGELFF	TGTGCCAGCAGTGACAGGGGGCCGGGCACCGGGGAGCTGTTTTTT
TRBV19	NA	TRBJ2-7	TRBD1	CASSPRTGGFNEQYF	TGTGCCAGTAGTCCAAGGACAGGAGGTTTTAACGAGCAGTACTTC
TRBV19	NA	TRBJ2-1	NA	CASSILDRYNEQFF	TGTGCCAGTAGTATACTAGATCGGTACAATGAGCAGTTCTTC
TRBV10-3	NA	TRBJ1-2	NA	CAISESTGQLNTF	TGTGCCATCAGTGAGTCGACCGGACAGTTAAACACCTTC
TRBV2	NA	TRBJ1-1	TRBD1	CATRTGPNTEAFF	TGTGCCACCCGGACAGGACCGAACACTGAAGCTTTCTTT
TRBV19	NA	TRBJ2-1	NA	CASSIGGNSYNEQFF	TGTGCCAGTAGTATCGGAGGTAACTCCTACAATGAGCAGTTCTTC
TRBV19	NA	TRBJ1-1	TRBD1	CASSAHTGDTEAFF	TGTGCCAGTAGTGCGCATACAGGGGACACTGAAGCTTTCTTT
TRBV6-2/TRBV6-3	once	TRBJ2-1	NA	CASSSTRVSYNEQFF	TGTGCCAGCAGTTCCACTAGGGTTTCCTACAATGAGCAGTTCTTC
TRBV6-2/TRBV6-3	NA	TRBJ1-2	NA	CASSRGGTSYGYTF	TGTGCCAGCAGCAGAGGAGGGACCTCCTATGGCTACACCTTC
TRBV11-2	NA	TRBJ1-2	NA	CASSLADSYGYTF	TGTGCCAGCAGCTTAGCGGACAGCTATGGCTACACCTTC
TRBV4-2	NA	TRBJ2-3	TRBD2	CASSQNPSGRGGDTQYF	TGTGCCAGCAGCCAGAACCCGAGCGGGAGGGGTGGAGATACGCAGTATTTT
TRBV19	NA	TRBJ2-1	NA	CASIQGGDSNEQFF	TGTGCCAGTATCCAAGGAGGGGATAGCAATGAGCAGTTCTTC
TRBV19	NA	TRBJ1-2	NA	CASSMRGGGYGYTF	TGTGCCAGTAGTATGAGGGGGGGAGGTTATGGCTACACCTTC
TRBV7-9	NA	TRBJ2-7	NA	CASSWGVAADLEQYF	TGTGCCAGCAGCTGGGGGGTGGCGGCCGACCTCGAGCAGTACTTC
TRBV14	NA	TRBJ2-5	TRBD2	CASSLRDYQETQYF	TGTGCCAGCAGCCTCCGGGACTATCAAGAGACCCAGTACTTC
TRBV7-8	NA	TRBJ1-1	TRBD1	CASSRGRRQGNTEAFF	TGTGCCAGCAGCCGAGGGAGACGACAGGGCAACACTGAAGCTTTCTTT
TRBV11-3	NA	TRBJ2-7	NA	CASSSYDGSEQYF	TGTGCCAGCAGCTCCTACGACGGGTCCGAGCAGTACTTC
TRBV24-1	NA	TRBJ2-5	TRBD1	CATSDLTGGPETQYF	TGTGCCACCAGTGACCTTACAGGGGGCCCGGAGACCCAGTACTTC
TRBV27	NA	TRBJ1-4	TRBD1	CASRTGGEKLFF	TGTGCCAGCAGGACAGGGGGGGAAAAACTGTTTTTT
TRBV3-1/TRBV3-2	NA	TRBJ2-6	NA	CASSLEALISSGANVLTF	TGTGCCAGCAGCCTCGAAGCGTTAATTAGCTCTGGGGCCAACGTCCTGACTTTC
TRBV24-1	once	TRBJ2-1	TRBD1	CATLGTGGRNEQFF	TGTGCCACCTTGGGGACAGGGGGTCGGAATGAGCAGTTCTTC
TRBV28	NA	TRBJ1-4	NA	CASSMPGDVNEKLFF	TGTGCCAGCAGTATGCCGGGAGATGTTAATGAAAAACTGTTTTTT
TRBV3-1/TRBV3-2	NA	TRBJ2-5	TRBD1	CASSRPRQGVETQYF	TGTGCCAGCAGCCGGCCGAGACAGGGGGTTGAGACCCAGTACTTC
TRBV18	NA	TRBJ1-4	NA	CASSPVGARNEKLFF	TGTGCCAGCTCTCCGGTGGGGGCGCGGAATGAAAAACTGTTTTTT
TRBV6-1	NA	TRBJ1-2	NA	CASSAGEGRPTNYGYTF	TGTGCCAGCAGTGCGGGCGAGGGCAGACCTACTAACTATGGCTACACCTTC
TRBV21-1	NA	TRBJ2-7	NA	CASSNWTGTISYEQYF	TGTGCCAGCAGCAATTGGACAGGGACAATCTCCTACGAGCAGTACTTC
TRBV7-9	NA	TRBJ2-7	NA	CASSSFPRQLSYEQYF	TGTGCCAGCAGCTCTTTCCCCCGACAGTTGTCCTACGAGCAGTACTTC
TRBV30	once	TRBJ2-7	NA	CAWSVAVSYEQYF	TGTGCCTGGAGCGTAGCGGTCTCCTACGAGCAGTACTTC
TRBV30	NA	TRBJ2-7	NA	CAWSVTGQPYEQYF	TGTGCCTGGAGTGTAACAGGACAACCCTACGAGCAGTACTTC
TRBV19	NA	TRBJ2-7	NA	CASSMAAEGSYEQYF	TGTGCCAGTAGTATGGCCGCGGAGGGGTCCTACGAGCAGTACTTC
TRBV4-3	few	TRBJ1-5	NA	CASSQEGGASNQPQHF	TGCGCCAGCAGCCAAGAGGGGGGTGCGAGCAATCAGCCCCAGCATTTT
TRBV9	NA	TRBJ1-3	NA	CASSVGQRPYSGNTIYF	TGTGCCAGCAGCGTTGGACAGAGGCCCTACTCTGGAAACACCATATATTTT
TRBV12-3/TRBV12-4	few	TRBJ1-6	NA	CAIQSQGGSPLHF	TGTGCCATCCAAAGCCAGGGAGGATCACCCCTCCACTTT
TRBV6-6	NA	TRBJ1-5	TRBD1	CASSYSTGGPIQPQHF	TGTGCCAGCAGTTACTCGACAGGGGGCCCTATCCAGCCCCAGCATTTT
TRBV4-3	NA	TRBJ1-2	NA	CASSQTGLFGGYTF	TGCGCCAGCAGCCAGACTGGGTTGTTTGGTGGCTACACCTTC
TRBV28	NA	TRBJ2-1	NA	CASTMGGGNEQFF	TGTGCCAGCACCATGGGGGGTGGAAATGAGCAGTTCTTC
TRBV27	NA	TRBJ2-7	TRBD2	CASSLLGTSGYEQYF	TGTGCCAGCAGTTTATTGGGGACTAGCGGTTACGAGCAGTACTTC
TRBV6-5	once	TRBJ1-4	NA	CASGGKTNEKLFF	TGTGCCAGCGGGGGGAAAACTAATGAAAAACTGTTTTTT
TRBV7-2	NA	TRBJ1-2	TRBD1	CASSLTGRNGYTF	TGTGCCAGCAGCCTGACAGGGAGGAATGGCTACACCTTC
TRBV6-6	NA	TRBJ1-4	NA	CASSLLDTTNEKLFF	TGTGCCAGCAGCCTCCTCGACACCACTAATGAAAAACTGTTTTTT
TRBV7-2	NA	TRBJ2-5	NA	CASSLMSLRGTETQYF	TGTGCCAGCAGCTTAATGTCCCTCAGGGGCACAGAGACCCAGTACTTC
TRBV25-1	NA	TRBJ1-2	TRBD1	CASRTGGAGGYTF	TGTGCCAGCAGAACAGGGGGCGCAGGTGGCTACACCTTC
TRBV7-7	NA	TRBJ2-2	NA	CATSLFLHTGELFF	TGTGCTACCAGCTTATTTCTTCACACCGGGGAGCTGTTTTTT
TRBV4-3	NA	TRBJ2-7	NA	CASSRTTGTYEQYF	TGCGCCAGCAGCCGGACAACAGGGACCTACGAGCAGTACTTC
TRBV19	NA	TRBJ2-7	NA	CASSIAGLYEQYF	TGTGCCAGTAGTATCGCAGGCCTCTACGAGCAGTACTTC
TRBV3-1/TRBV3-2	NA	TRBJ1-4	NA	CASSQVDRFNEKLFF	TGTGCCAGCAGCCAAGTCGACAGGTTTAATGAAAAACTGTTTTTT
TRBV19	NA	TRBJ1-5	TRBD1	CASSKTGDQPQHF	TGTGCCAGTAGTAAGACAGGGGATCAGCCCCAGCATTTT
TRBV19	NA	TRBJ1-4	NA	CASSVHFFNEKLFF	TGTGCCAGTAGCGTCCACTTCTTTAATGAAAAACTGTTTTTT
TRBV28	NA	TRBJ1-5	NA	CASSPLGGNQPQHF	TGTGCCAGCAGTCCACTGGGCGGCAATCAGCCCCAGCATTTT
TRBV6-5	NA	TRBJ2-7	TRBD1	CASSYRGDSYEQYF	TGTGCCAGCAGTTATAGAGGGGACAGCTACGAGCAGTACTTC
TRBV19	NA	TRBJ1-4	NA	CASRARAAPTNEKLFF	TGTGCCAGTAGGGCCCGAGCGGCGCCAACTAATGAAAAACTGTTTTTT